This is a list of T cell receptor beta chains from one sample in a study of shared clonotypes between healthy human individuals. Profiled with immunoSEQ multiplex PCR; TCRdb holds only in-frame clones, not every one. The sample lists about 1.1 million clones, roughly 74% seen once, with approximately 0.5% in the top ten. The sequenced sample consisted of memory CD4+ T cells from PBMCs. All receptors come from a man between 18 and 29 years old in good health. Some clones in this sample may be carry-over from other donors' samples. Each CDR3 is given with its conserved first and last residue. A D gene is named only where the DNA matches it firmly. For some rows the clone size is stated as once, few or many, or as a class when expanded; others skip it.

size	D	V	J	CDR3	DNA
NA	TRBD2	TRBV19	TRBJ2-1	CASSHQRGEDEQFF	TGTGCCAGTAGCCACCAGCGGGGGGAGGATGAGCAGTTCTTC
once	TRBD2	TRBV5-1	TRBJ2-7	CASSFGLAGGFDEQYF	TGCGCCAGCAGCTTCGGACTAGCGGGAGGGTTCGACGAGCAGTACTTC
NA	TRBD2	TRBV7-3	TRBJ2-3	CASSLTGGTSGSTDTQYF	TGTGCCAGCAGCTTAACTGGTGGGACTAGCGGGAGCACAGATACGCAGTATTTT
NA	NA	TRBV5-5	TRBJ2-3	CASSLVGAGADTQYF	TGTGCCAGCAGCTTGGTGGGTGCAGGGGCAGATACGCAGTATTTT
NA	NA	TRBV18	TRBJ2-5	CASSPTGAGETQYF	TGTGCCAGCTCACCTACGGGAGCGGGAGAGACCCAGTACTTC
NA	TRBD2	TRBV14	TRBJ2-7	CASSQDLGLAYEQYF	TGTGCCAGCAGCCAAGATCTGGGACTAGCGTACGAGCAGTACTTC
NA	NA	TRBV14	TRBJ2-5	CASSQRINVWGETQYF	TGTGCCAGCAGCCAAAGGATTAACGTCTGGGGAGAGACCCAGTACTTC
NA	NA	TRBV5-5	TRBJ2-3	CASSLTIPLADTQYF	TGTGCCAGCAGCTTGACAATACCCCTCGCAGATACGCAGTATTTT
NA	TRBD2	TRBV9	TRBJ2-3	CASSVLAGVGDTQYF	TGTGCCAGCAGCGTACTAGCGGGAGTTGGAGATACGCAGTATTTT
NA	TRBD1	TRBV18	TRBJ2-5	CASSPTGGGETQYF	TGTGCCAGCTCACCGACAGGGGGGGGCGAGACCCAGTACTTC
NA	NA	TRBV4-1	TRBJ1-4	CASSRSLEKLFF	TGCGCCAGCAGCCGTTCACTTGAAAAACTGTTTTTT
few	TRBD2	TRBV5-1	TRBJ2-3	CASSLQPGARLAGASRDTQYF	TGCGCCAGCAGCTTGCAGCCGGGGGCTAGACTAGCGGGAGCGTCCAGAGATACGCAGTATTTT
once	TRBD2	TRBV19	TRBJ2-2	CASSDSGRGTGELFF	TGTGCCAGTAGCGACAGCGGGAGGGGCACCGGGGAGCTGTTTTTT
NA	TRBD2	TRBV28	TRBJ2-2	CASAPSGTGELFF	TGTGCCAGCGCGCCTAGCGGGACCGGGGAGCTGTTTTTT
NA	NA	TRBV28	TRBJ1-2	CASSLYGRAGNYGYTF	TGTGCCAGCAGTTTATATGGACGGGCGGGGAACTATGGCTACACCTTC
few	NA	TRBV10-2	TRBJ2-1	CASSEGPSSYNEQFF	TGCGCCAGCAGTGAGGGTCCGAGCTCCTACAATGAGCAGTTCTTC
NA	TRBD2	TRBV27	TRBJ2-1	CASSRRGVSGTYNEQFF	TGTGCCAGCAGCCGCCGGGGGGTTAGCGGAACTTACAATGAGCAGTTCTTC
NA	TRBD1	TRBV18	TRBJ2-1	CASSPVPGQGASYNEQFF	TGTGCCAGCTCACCGGTCCCGGGACAGGGCGCAAGTTACAATGAGCAGTTCTTC
NA	NA	TRBV9	TRBJ2-4	CASSPTPLAKNIQYF	TGTGCCAGCAGCCCTACCCCATTAGCCAAAAACATTCAGTACTTC
NA	TRBD1	TRBV5-1	TRBJ2-7	CASSLRSDRGGKEQYF	TGCGCCAGCAGCTTGCGATCGGACAGGGGTGGGAAAGAGCAGTACTTC
NA	NA	TRBV5-4	TRBJ2-3	CASSLDDTDTQYF	TGTGCCAGCAGCTTGGACGACACAGATACGCAGTATTTT
once	NA	TRBV12-5	TRBJ2-7	CASLPGDEQYF	TGTGCTAGTTTACCCGGAGACGAGCAGTACTTC
NA	NA	TRBV7-2	TRBJ2-7	CASSLLAYEQYF	TGTGCCAGCAGCTTGCTAGCCTACGAGCAGTACTTC
few	NA	TRBV4-3	TRBJ1-2	CASSQEPRTSGGYTF	TGCGCCAGCAGCCAAGAACCGAGGACCTCCGGCGGCTACACCTTC
NA	NA	TRBV29-1	TRBJ2-7	CSVVPQQGTGEQYF	TGCAGCGTCGTTCCCCAACAGGGAACGGGCGAGCAGTACTTC
NA	NA	TRBV9	TRBJ2-2	CASSVDRLAGELFF	TGTGCCAGCAGCGTAGACAGGTTAGCCGGGGAGCTGTTTTTT
NA	NA	TRBV28	TRBJ2-7	CASSLEGRLHEQYF	TGTGCCAGCAGTTTAGAGGGGCGCCTCCACGAGCAGTACTTC
NA	NA	TRBV2	TRBJ1-3	CASRAQVSSGNTIYF	TGTGCCAGCAGGGCCCAAGTCAGCTCTGGAAACACCATATATTTT
few	NA	TRBV6-4	TRBJ2-3	CASSAAGRPDTQYF	TGTGCCAGCAGTGCGGCAGGGAGGCCAGATACGCAGTATTTT
NA	NA	TRBV11-2	TRBJ2-1	CASSTIRNNEQFF	TGTGCCAGCAGCACCATCCGGAACAATGAGCAGTTCTTC
few	NA	TRBV28	TRBJ2-5	CASSLAGDLEETQYF	TGTGCCAGCAGTTTGGCAGGGGATCTGGAAGAGACCCAGTACTTC
NA	NA	TRBV29-1	TRBJ2-1	CSVRTAQALQFF	TGCAGCGTTAGGACAGCTCAGGCCTTGCAGTTCTTC
NA	NA	TRBV7-2	TRBJ2-7	CASSQGLQYYEQYF	TGTGCCAGCAGCCAGGGACTTCAATACTACGAGCAGTACTTC
once	TRBD2	TRBV7-9	TRBJ2-5	CASSPWTSGPQETQYF	TGTGCCAGCAGCCCTTGGACTAGCGGGCCTCAAGAGACCCAGTACTTC
NA	NA	TRBV5-1	TRBJ2-2	CASSLVGVTGELFF	TGCGCCAGCAGCTTGGTAGGGGTCACCGGGGAGCTGTTTTTT
NA	NA	TRBV7-2	TRBJ2-7	CASSLVPGATYEQYF	TGTGCCAGCAGCTTAGTGCCAGGGGCCACCTACGAGCAGTACTTC
NA	NA	TRBV20-1	TRBJ2-3	CSVGSTDTQYF	TGCAGTGTGGGAAGCACAGATACGCAGTATTTT
few	TRBD1	TRBV7-2	TRBJ2-3	CASDNRGPDTQYF	TGTGCCAGCGACAACAGGGGCCCAGATACGCAGTATTTT
NA	NA	TRBV28	TRBJ2-7	CASGIEGEQYF	TGTGCCAGCGGTATAGAAGGCGAGCAGTACTTC
few	NA	TRBV11-3	TRBJ2-3	CASSLNARDTQYF	TGTGCCAGCAGCCTCAACGCGCGGGATACGCAGTATTTT
NA	TRBD2	TRBV2	TRBJ2-1	CAITGLAGVEQFF	TGTGCCATAACGGGACTAGCGGGAGTAGAGCAGTTCTTC
NA	NA	TRBV5-1	TRBJ1-3	CASSLQGHQTHSGNTIYF	TGCGCCAGCAGCTTGCAGGGCCACCAGACCCACTCTGGAAACACCATATATTTT
NA	NA	TRBV2	TRBJ2-5	CASSEMVQETQYF	TGTGCCAGCAGTGAAATGGTTCAAGAGACCCAGTACTTC
few	TRBD1	TRBV19	TRBJ2-5	CASSATDRGSQETQYF	TGTGCCAGTAGTGCCACCGACAGGGGGTCACAAGAGACCCAGTACTTC
NA	NA	TRBV18	TRBJ2-2	CASSPFETGELFF	TGTGCCAGCTCACCATTCGAAACCGGGGAGCTGTTTTTT
once	NA	TRBV10-3	TRBJ1-1	CAIRGTSVNTEAFF	TGTGCCATCAGGGGGACCTCGGTGAACACTGAAGCTTTCTTT
NA	NA	TRBV6-5	TRBJ2-3	CASSYGSRTDTQYF	TGTGCCAGCAGTTACGGGAGTCGCACAGATACGCAGTATTTT
few	NA	TRBV4-1	TRBJ1-4	CASRVTATNEKLFF	TGCGCCAGCAGAGTAACAGCAACTAATGAAAAACTGTTTTTT